Sequencing of this T cell receptor (beta chain) was carried out in a study of beta chain features in type 1 diabetes. Findings of the study overall: Shorter TCRB CDR3s, moderately but significantly so, were found in Type 1 diabetes patients in all four CD4+ subsets. Possibly, sequencing cDNA over-represented cells that had high TCR expression levels. Amplification by PCR could prefer shorter templates, with the same effect in patients and controls.

CD4+ cells of the naive, central memory, regulatory and stem cell-like memory types were sorted via CD45RO/CCR7/CD25/CD127/CD95/CD27. Concerning this clone: What it binds is not known.

Sequenced material consisted of expressed TCRB transcripts (all of the isolated RNA was reverse transcribed). The repertoire was sequenced with immunoSEQ multiplex PCR; TCRdb's copy has only in-frame clones and lacks some. In the table there are a few hundred thousand clones, roughly 15% of which are singletons. The CDR3 is made up of 15 amino acids. Germline CDR1 is MNHEY and CDR2 is SVGAGI. The ends lost 5 bases at V and 4 bases at J; junction bases unmatched: 7. The sample consisted of central memory CD4+ T cells from blood. The rearrangement uses TRBV6-5 and TRBJ1-3; 8 positions agree with TRBD1. The receptor comes from a man aged 25-45 years in good health. CDR3 amino acids: CASSQGQGLGNTIYF. CDR3 nucleotide sequence: TGTGCCAGCAGTCAAGGACAGGGTTTGGGAAACACCATATATTTT.